This T cell receptor beta chain appears in the sequencing data of a study of CD8 T cells in ankylosing spondylitis. Comment on this clonotype: The antigen remains undetermined.

CDR1 and CDR2 (germline): SGHRS, YFSETQ. The CDR3 loop spans 15 amino acids. Trimming removed 3 bases at V and 6 bases at J, with 16 bases between. Study-wide findings and caveats: The study looked at matched synovial fluid samples from ankylosing spondylitis patients. Disease-linked clones were reported to be significantly enriched there. A TCR beta motif of about eight highly homologous variants appeared characteristic of ankylosing spondylitis blood. Researchers report that disease-linked clones proved CD8+ and relatively rare in peripheral blood.

A quantitative 5'-RACE method, one with molecular barcodes, was used to make TCR beta libraries. Each CDR3 protein is one row after TCRdb ran MiXCR on the 5' RACE reads. In the table there are about 320,000 distinct CDR3 sequences, roughly 10% of which are singletons. The clonotype comes from a female donor with ankylosing spondylitis or in good health (not recorded which). The chain joins TRBV5-1 to TRBJ2-1, with D maybe TRBD2 (6 bases). Material for sequencing was blood, either unsorted or a sorted T cell fraction (not recorded which). The CDR3 DNA is TGCGCCAGCAGCTGGGACTCCCTCGGTGGCAATGAGCAGTTCTTC. Translation: CASSWDSLGGNEQFF.